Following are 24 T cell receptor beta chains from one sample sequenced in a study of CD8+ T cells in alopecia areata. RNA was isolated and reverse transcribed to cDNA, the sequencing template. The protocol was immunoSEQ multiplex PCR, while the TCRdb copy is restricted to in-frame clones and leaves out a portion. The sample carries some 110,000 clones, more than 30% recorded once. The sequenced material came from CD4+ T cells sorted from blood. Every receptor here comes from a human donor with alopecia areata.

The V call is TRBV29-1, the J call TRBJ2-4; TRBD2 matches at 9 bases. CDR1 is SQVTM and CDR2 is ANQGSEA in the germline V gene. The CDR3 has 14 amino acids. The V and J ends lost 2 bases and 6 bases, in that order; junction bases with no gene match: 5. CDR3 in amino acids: CSVERREGRNIQYF. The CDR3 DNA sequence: TGCAGCGTTGAACGGCGGGAGGGCAGAAACATTCAGTACTTC. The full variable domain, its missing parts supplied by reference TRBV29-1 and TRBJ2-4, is SAVISQKPSRDICQRGTSLTIQCQVDSQVTMMFWYRQQPGQSLTLIATANQGSEATYESGFVIDKFPISRPNLTFSTLTVSNMSPEDSSIYLCSVERREGRNIQYFGAGTRLSVL.

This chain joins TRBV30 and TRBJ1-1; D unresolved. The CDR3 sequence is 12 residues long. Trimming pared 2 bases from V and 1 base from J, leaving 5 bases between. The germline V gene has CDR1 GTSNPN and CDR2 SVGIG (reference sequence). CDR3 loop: CAWSRANTEAFF. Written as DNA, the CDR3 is TGTGCCTGGAGTCGTGCGAACACTGAAGCTTTCTTT.

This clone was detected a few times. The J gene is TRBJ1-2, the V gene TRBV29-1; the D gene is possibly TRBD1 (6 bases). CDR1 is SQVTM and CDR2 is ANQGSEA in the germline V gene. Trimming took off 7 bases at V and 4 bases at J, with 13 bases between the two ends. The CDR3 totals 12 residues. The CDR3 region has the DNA TGCAGCGGCAGGGGAGAGCGCTATGGCTACACCTTC. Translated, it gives CSGRGERYGYTF.

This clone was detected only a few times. DNA of the CDR3: TGCAGCGCCCGAACCGGCGGAACTAGACCAAATGAGCAGTTCTTC. Its protein product is CSARTGGTRPNEQFF. V is TRBV29-1 and J is TRBJ2-1, with D perhaps TRBD2 (5 bases). Germline values: CDR1 SQVTM, CDR2 ANQGSEA. Trimming took off 7 bases at V and 7 bases at J, with 23 bases between the two ends. This CDR3 contains 15 residues.

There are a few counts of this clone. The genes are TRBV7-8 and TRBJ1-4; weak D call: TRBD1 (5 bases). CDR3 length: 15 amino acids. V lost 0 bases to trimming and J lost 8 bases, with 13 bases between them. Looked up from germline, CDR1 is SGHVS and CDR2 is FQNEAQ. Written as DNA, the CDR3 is TGTGCCAGCAGCTTAGCCCCCGACAGTGGGGAAAAACTGTTTTTT. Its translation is CASSLAPDSGEKLFF. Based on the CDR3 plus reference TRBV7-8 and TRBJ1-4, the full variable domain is GAGVSQSPRYKVAKRGQDVALRCDPISGHVSLFWYQQALGQGPEFLTYFQNEAQLDKSGLPSDRFFAERPEGSVSTLKIQRTQQEDSAVYLCASSLAPDSGEKLFFGSGTQLSVL.

The CDR3 nucleotides are TGCAGTGCCAAGTATGGCTATGGCTACACCTTC. The encoded protein is CSAKYGYGYTF. The V and J genes are TRBV20-1 and TRBJ1-2; no clear D. Germline V gives CDR1 DFQATT, CDR2 SNEGSKA (reference sequence). The length of the CDR3 is 11 residues. Trimming stripped 6 bases from V and 4 bases from J, with 9 bases between.

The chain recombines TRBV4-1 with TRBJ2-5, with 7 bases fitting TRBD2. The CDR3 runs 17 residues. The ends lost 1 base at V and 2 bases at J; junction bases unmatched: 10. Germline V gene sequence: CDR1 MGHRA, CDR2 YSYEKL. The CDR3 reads CASSQGASGGPQETQYF. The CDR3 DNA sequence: TGCGCCAGCAGCCAAGGGGCTAGCGGAGGGCCTCAAGAGACCCAGTACTTC.

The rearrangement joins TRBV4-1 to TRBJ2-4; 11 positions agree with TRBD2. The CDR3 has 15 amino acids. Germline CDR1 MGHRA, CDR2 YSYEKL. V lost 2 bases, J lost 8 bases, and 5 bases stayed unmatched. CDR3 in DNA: TGCGCCAGCAGCCAACCCACTAGCGGGAGATACATTCAGTACTTC. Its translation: CASSQPTSGRYIQYF.

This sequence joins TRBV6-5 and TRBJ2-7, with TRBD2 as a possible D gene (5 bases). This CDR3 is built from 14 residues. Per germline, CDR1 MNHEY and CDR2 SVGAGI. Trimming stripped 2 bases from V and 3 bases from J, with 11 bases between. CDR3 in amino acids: CASSYQDSRYEQYF. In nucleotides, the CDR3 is TGTGCCAGCAGTTACCAGGACTCTCGCTACGAGCAGTACTTC.

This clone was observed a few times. CDR3 DNA sequence: TGTGCCAGTAGTATAGCTCCTGCCGGGACCCTGTCCTATGAGCAGTTCTTC. This sequence encodes CASSIAPAGTLSYEQFF. This chain connects TRBV19 to TRBJ2-1; perhaps D is TRBD1 or TRBD2 (5 bases each). Trimming took 1 base from V and 8 from J, leaving 21 bases between them. Germline-derived CDR1 and CDR2 are LNHDA and SQIVND (reference sequence). The CDR3 extends over 17 amino acids. The full variable domain, rest sourced from reference TRBV19 and TRBJ2-1, is DGGITQSPKYLFRKEGQNVTLSCEQNLNHDAMYWYRQDPGQGLRLIYYSQIVNDFQKGDIAEGYSVSREKKESFPLTVTSAQKNPTAFYLCASSIAPAGTLSYEQFFGPGTRLTVL.

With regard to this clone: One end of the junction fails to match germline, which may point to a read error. In nucleotides, the CDR3 is TGTGCCAGCAGCTTAGCTGTTAGCACGGATACGCAGTATTTT. It yields the protein CASSLAVSTDTQYF. This chain links TRBV7-2 with TRBJ2-3; D uncertain. CDR3 size: 14 residues. CDR1 SGHTA and CDR2 FQGNSA come from the germline V gene.

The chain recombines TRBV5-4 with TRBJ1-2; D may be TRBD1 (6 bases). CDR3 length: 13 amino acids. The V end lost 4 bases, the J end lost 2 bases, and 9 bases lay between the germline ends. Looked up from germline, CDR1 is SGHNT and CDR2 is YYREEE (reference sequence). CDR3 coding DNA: TGTGCCAGCAGCCGAGACAGGAACTATGGCTACACCTTC. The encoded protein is CASSRDRNYGYTF.

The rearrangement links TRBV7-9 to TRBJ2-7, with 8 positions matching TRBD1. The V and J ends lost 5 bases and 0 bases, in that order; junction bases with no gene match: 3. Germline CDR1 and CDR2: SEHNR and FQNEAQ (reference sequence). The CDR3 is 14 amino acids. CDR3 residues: CASSGQGSSYEQYF. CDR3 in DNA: TGTGCCAGCAGCGGACAGGGTAGCTCCTACGAGCAGTACTTC.

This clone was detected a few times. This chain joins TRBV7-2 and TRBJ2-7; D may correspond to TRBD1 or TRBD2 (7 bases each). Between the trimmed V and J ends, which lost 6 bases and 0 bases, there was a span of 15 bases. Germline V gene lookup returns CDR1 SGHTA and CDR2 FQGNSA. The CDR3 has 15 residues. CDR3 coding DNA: TGTGCCAGCAGTTTGGGGGGGACAGCCTCCTACGAGCAGTACTTC. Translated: CASSLGGTASYEQYF. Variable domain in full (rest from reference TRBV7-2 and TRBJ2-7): GAGVSQSPSNKVTEKGKDVELRCDPISGHTALYWYRQSLGQGLEFLIYFQGNSAPDKSGLPSDRFSAERTGGSVSTLTIQRTQQEDSAVYLCASSLGGTASYEQYFGPGTRLTVT.

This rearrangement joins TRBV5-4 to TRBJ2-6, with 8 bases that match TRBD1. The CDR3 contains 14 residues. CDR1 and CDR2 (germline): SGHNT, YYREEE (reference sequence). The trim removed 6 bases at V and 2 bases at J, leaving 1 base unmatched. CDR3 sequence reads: CASKDRAGANVLTF. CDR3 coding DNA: TGTGCCAGCAAGGACAGGGCTGGGGCCAACGTCCTGACTTTC. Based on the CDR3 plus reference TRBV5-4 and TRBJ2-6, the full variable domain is ETGVTQSPTHLIKTRGQQVTLRCSSQSGHNTVSWYQQALGQGPQFIFQYYREEENGRGNFPPRFSGLQFPNYSSELNVNALELDDSALYLCASKDRAGANVLTFGAGSRLTVL.

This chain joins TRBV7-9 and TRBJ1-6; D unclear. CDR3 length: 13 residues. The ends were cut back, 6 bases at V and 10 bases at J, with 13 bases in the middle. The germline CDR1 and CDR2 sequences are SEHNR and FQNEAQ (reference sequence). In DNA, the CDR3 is TGTGCCAGCAGGTCCGCCGGGGTGTCACCCCTCCACTTT. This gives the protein CASRSAGVSPLHF.

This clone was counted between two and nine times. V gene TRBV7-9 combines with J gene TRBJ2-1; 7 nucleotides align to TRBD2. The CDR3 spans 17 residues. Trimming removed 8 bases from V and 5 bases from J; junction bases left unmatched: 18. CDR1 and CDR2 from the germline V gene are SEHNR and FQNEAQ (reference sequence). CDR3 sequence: CASAPFRGSPPHNEQFF. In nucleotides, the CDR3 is TGTGCCAGCGCCCCCTTCCGCGGGAGTCCCCCCCACAATGAGCAGTTCTTC.

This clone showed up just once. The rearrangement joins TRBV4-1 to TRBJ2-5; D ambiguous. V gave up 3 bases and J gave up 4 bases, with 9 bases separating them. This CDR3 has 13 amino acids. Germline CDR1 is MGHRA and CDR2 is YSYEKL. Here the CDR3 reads CASSQGIRETQYF. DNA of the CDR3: TGCGCCAGCAGCCAGGGAATTCGAGAGACCCAGTACTTC.

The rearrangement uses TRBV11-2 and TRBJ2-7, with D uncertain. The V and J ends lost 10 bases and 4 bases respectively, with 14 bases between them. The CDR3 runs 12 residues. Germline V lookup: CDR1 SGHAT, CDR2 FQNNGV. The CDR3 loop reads CATSKTPYEQYF. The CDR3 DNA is TGTGCCACCTCAAAAACCCCTTACGAGCAGTACTTC.

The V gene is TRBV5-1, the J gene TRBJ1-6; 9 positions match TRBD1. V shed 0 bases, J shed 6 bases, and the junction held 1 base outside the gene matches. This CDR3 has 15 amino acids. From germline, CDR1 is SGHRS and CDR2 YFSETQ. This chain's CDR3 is CASSLAGQGNSPLHF. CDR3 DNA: TGCGCCAGCAGCTTGGCGGGACAGGGTAATTCACCCCTCCACTTT.

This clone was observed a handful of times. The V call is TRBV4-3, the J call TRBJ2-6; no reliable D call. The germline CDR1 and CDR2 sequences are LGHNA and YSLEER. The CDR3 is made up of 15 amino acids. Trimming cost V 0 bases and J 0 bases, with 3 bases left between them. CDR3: CASSQEPSGANVLTF. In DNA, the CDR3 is TGCGCCAGCAGCCAAGAGCCCTCTGGGGCCAACGTCCTGACTTTC.

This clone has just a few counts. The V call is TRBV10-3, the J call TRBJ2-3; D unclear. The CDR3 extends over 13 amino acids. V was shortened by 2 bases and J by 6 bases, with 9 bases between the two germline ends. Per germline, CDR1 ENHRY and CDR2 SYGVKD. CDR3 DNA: TGTGCCATCAGTGAGAGGGTGGTGGATACGCAGTATTTT. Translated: CAISERVVDTQYF.

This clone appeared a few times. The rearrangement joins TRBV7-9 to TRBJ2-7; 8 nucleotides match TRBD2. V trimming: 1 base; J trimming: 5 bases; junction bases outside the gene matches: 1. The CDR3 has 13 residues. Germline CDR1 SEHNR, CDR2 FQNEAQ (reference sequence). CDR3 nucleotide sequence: TGTGCCAGCAGCTTAGGAGCGGGGGACGAGCAGTACTTC. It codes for CASSLGAGDEQYF.

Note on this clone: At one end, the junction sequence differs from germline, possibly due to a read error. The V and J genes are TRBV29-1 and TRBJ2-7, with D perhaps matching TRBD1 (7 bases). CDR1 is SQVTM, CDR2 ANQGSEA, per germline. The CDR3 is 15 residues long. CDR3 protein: CSVVSSGQVSDEQYF. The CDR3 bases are TGCAGCGTTGTGAGTAGCGGACAGGTCTCCGACGAGCAGTACTTC.